This section outlines one T cell receptor beta chain sequence together with its context. Antigen specificity is unknown. Trimming cost V 0 bases and J 6 bases, with 22 bases left between them. CDR1 is SGHDN, CDR2 FVKESK, per germline. This CDR3 spans 18 amino acids. Reverse transcription used roughly 0.45 to 1 ug RNA and random hexamers. In TCRdb, the immunoSEQ multiplex PCR reads were re-called with MiXCR into one record per CDR3 protein. The table includes 80,000 or so distinct CDR3 sequences, around 94% detected once. This record comes from a study of CD8 T cells in Susac syndrome. Study observations and caveats: In total CD8+ repertoires, over 15 Susac-specific public clones were found, and CD8+ TEMRA repertoires had roughly five.

The clonotype comes from a human donor with Susac syndrome. Sequences were obtained from CD8+ T cells from PBMCs. The chain combines TRBV14 with TRBJ2-3, with no clear D. The CDR3 loop reads CASSQDQPRSLGRDTQYF. The CDR3 DNA follows: TGTGCCAGCAGCCAAGATCAGCCTCGGAGTCTAGGCAGGGATACGCAGTATTTT. Together with reference TRBV14 and TRBJ2-3, the CDR3 gives the full variable domain: EAGVTQFPSHSVIEKGQTVTLRCDPISGHDNLYWYRRVMGKEIKFLLHFVKESKQDESGMPNNRFLAERTGGTYSTLKVQPAELEDSGVYFCASSQDQPRSLGRDTQYFGPGTRLTVL.